This T cell receptor beta chain originates from a study of blood T cell repertoires in COVID-19. CDR3 length equals 18 residues. Germline CDR1 MDHEN, CDR2 SYDVKM. Trimming took 10 bases from V and 8 from J; bases not matched to a gene: 23. The data were produced by immunoSEQ multiplex PCR, yet TCRdb's version contains in-frame clones alone and is incomplete. The profile shows some 400,000 clones, over 75% of them singletons. Individuals aged 18 to 89 years were recruited from about two dozen US areas. Membership in each cohort depended on participant-reported clinical history. The material sequenced was PBMCs or T cells enriched from blood (not recorded which). The clonotype originates from a man younger than 40 who had recovered from COVID-19. The chain combines TRBV28 with TRBJ1-3; TRBD1 aligns across 10 bases. In DNA, the CDR3 is TGTGCCACTACCGGGGCCTGGCCCAAAAGGACAGGGGGGGACACCATATATTTT. Translated, it gives CATTGAWPKRTGGDTIYF.